Listed here are 29 T cell receptor beta chains from one sample, sequenced in a study of OX40 agonist ivuxolimab in advanced cancers. Libraries were constructed by the immunoSEQ multiplex PCR assay. TCRdb's version of the immuneACCESS table is confined to in-frame rearrangements and falls short of the full clone set. An unresolved V gene accounts for under half of the shortfall where checked; the remainder is of unknown origin. Across this sample there are approximately 59,000 clones, with 80% to 90% seen only once. The top ten clones comprise roughly 3.7% of the sample. Source: CD4+ or CD8+ T cells sorted from blood, taken in a trial of the OX40 agonist ivuxolimab. Source of these receptors: an adult with an advanced solid tumor such as melanoma, head and neck, liver or kidney cancer.

The chain combines TRBV27 with TRBJ1-1; no reliable D call. CDR3 length equals 13 residues. V was cut by 4 bases and J by 11 bases, with 17 bases left in between. CDR1 is MNHEY, CDR2 SMNVEV, per germline (reference sequence). CDR3 sequence reads: CASSSNGPLYAFF. The CDR3 bases are TGTGCCAGCAGTTCCAATGGGCCCCTTTATGCTTTCTTT.

The rearrangement joins TRBV11-2 to TRBJ2-7; 11 bases line up with TRBD1. Germline assignment: CDR1 SGHAT and CDR2 FQNNGV. The CDR3 spans 14 residues. V shed 8 bases and J 3 bases; nucleotides not matched to a gene: 6. CDR3 sequence (DNA): TGTGCCAGCGCTACCGGGACAGGGGGCTACGAGCAGTACTTC. This encodes CASATGTGGYEQYF.

The chain links TRBV7-8 to TRBJ2-5; tentative D call: TRBD1 (7 bases). With 5 bases removed from V and 5 bases from J, the gap between germline ends came to 21 bases. Germline assignment: CDR1 SGHVS and CDR2 FQNEAQ. The CDR3 sequence is 16 residues long. Here the CDR3 DNA reads TGTGCCAGCAGCCCGGGCGGACAGGCAAGCGGGGAGACCCAGTACTTC. Its translation: CASSPGGQASGETQYF.

V is TRBV5-1 and J is TRBJ1-1, with D perhaps TRBD1 (6 bases). The germline V gene encodes CDR1 SGHRS and CDR2 YFSETQ. This CDR3 contains 15 residues. Trimming shortened V by 5 bases and J by 1 base, and 15 bases separated the two germline ends. The CDR3 sequence is CASSYPGHSNTEAFF. DNA of the CDR3: TGCGCCAGCAGTTACCCGGGACATTCGAACACTGAAGCTTTCTTT.

V is TRBV9 and J is TRBJ2-7, with 8 bases fitting TRBD2. V gave up 4 bases and J gave up 4 bases; unmatched junction bases: 16. There are 17 residues in the CDR3. From germline, CDR1 is SGDLS and CDR2 YYNGEE. The CDR3 sequence is CASSPRLGREGLYEQYF. In DNA, the CDR3 is TGTGCCAGCAGCCCCCGCCTAGGACGGGAGGGCCTATACGAGCAGTACTTC.

The chain uses TRBV28 and TRBJ2-1, with 8 bases identical to TRBD2. The V gene end was trimmed by 5 bases and the J gene end by 10 bases; junction bases not matched to a gene: 7. The germline V gene has CDR1 MDHEN and CDR2 SYDVKM. The CDR3 is made up of 13 amino acids. CDR3 DNA sequence: TGTGCCAGCAGTAGCGGGAGTCCTGCCGAGCAGTTCTTC. This translates into CASSSGSPAEQFF.

J is TRBJ2-1 and V is TRBV19; the match to TRBD2 covers 12 bases. Germline CDR1 LNHDA, CDR2 SQIVND (reference sequence). After removal of 7 bases from V and 8 bases from J, the junction contained 9 bases not matched to a gene. This CDR3 comprises 15 residues. The CDR3, as DNA: TGTGCCAGTACTAATCCCCTAGCGGGGGGGGATGAGCAGTTCTTC. This codes for CASTNPLAGGDEQFF.

This clone showed up just once. Other DNA sequences in this sample translate to the same CDR3. The chain employs TRBV11-2 and TRBJ2-7; D remains unclear. This CDR3 spans 12 amino acids. Germline V gene lookup returns CDR1 SGHAT and CDR2 FQNNGV. V lost 4 bases and J lost 3, with 7 bases in between. The CDR3 DNA reads as TGTGCCAGCAGCTCGACCGGCTACGAGCAGTACTTC. Protein: CASSSTGYEQYF.

This clone was counted once. This sequence joins TRBV7-4 and TRBJ2-7; D is unclear. Germline lookup yields CDR1 SGHVT and CDR2 SQSDAQ. This CDR3 contains 14 residues. V was clipped by 2 bases and J by 1 base, with 9 bases between them. The CDR3, as DNA: TGTGCCAGCAGCTTATTCTTACATTCCTACGAGCAGTACTTC. Encoded protein: CASSLFLHSYEQYF. Drawing the rest from reference TRBV7-4 and TRBJ2-7, the complete variable domain is GAGVSQSPRYKVAKRGRDVALRCDSISGHVTLYWYRQTLGQGSEVLTYSQSDAQRDKSGRPSGRFSAERPERSVSTLKIQRTEQGDSAVYLCASSLFLHSYEQYFGPGTRLTVT.

The V and J genes are TRBV5-1 and TRBJ2-7; no clear D gene. Germline CDR1 is SGHRS and CDR2 is YFSETQ. V lost 6 bases and J 0 bases, leaving 13 bases between the germline ends. The length of the CDR3 is 14 residues. The CDR3 here is CASKGVSLSYEQYF. The CDR3 DNA reads TGCGCCAGCAAAGGCGTCTCCCTCTCCTACGAGCAGTACTTC. The full variable domain, completed using reference TRBV5-1 and TRBJ2-7, is KAGVTQTPRYLIKTRGQQVTLSCSPISGHRSVSWYQQTPGQGLQFLFEYFSETQRNKGNFPGRFSGRQFSNSRSEMNVSTLELGDSALYLCASKGVSLSYEQYFGPGTRLTVT.

The chain links TRBV19 to TRBJ2-1, with no clear D. The CDR3 extends over 16 amino acids. The V and J ends lost 0 bases and 1 base respectively, with 10 bases between them. Germline V CDR1 and CDR2: LNHDA, SQIVND (reference sequence). The CDR3: CASSIETVPSYNEQFF. The CDR3 bases are TGTGCCAGTAGTATAGAAACAGTCCCTTCCTACAATGAGCAGTTCTTC.

This chain connects TRBV18 to TRBJ2-3; D is possibly TRBD2 (6 bases). CDR3 size: 13 residues. Germline lookup yields CDR1 KGHSH and CDR2 LQKENI. The germline V and J ends were trimmed by 6 bases and 5 bases, with 12 bases remaining between them. CDR3 coding DNA: TGTGCCAGCTCCCGGGGGATGAGAGATACGCAGTATTTT. This translates into CASSRGMRDTQYF.

In its sample, this clone was seen once. The chain combines TRBV11-2 with TRBJ2-3; TRBD2 is a possible D gene (6 bases). This CDR3 is built from 17 residues. V lost 2 bases to trimming and J lost 3 bases, with 18 bases between them. The germline V gene has CDR1 SGHAT and CDR2 FQNNGV. CDR3 in amino acids: CASSLIGSGLRTDTQYF. In DNA, the CDR3 is TGTGCCAGCAGCTTAATAGGTAGCGGCTTACGGACAGATACGCAGTATTTT.

The V gene is TRBV5-4, the J gene TRBJ2-5, with D unclear. The V end was cut by 1 base, the J end by 2 bases, with 15 bases between. Germline V gene data show CDR1 as SGHNT and CDR2 as YYREEE (reference sequence). The CDR3 runs 16 residues. CDR3 bases: TGTGCCAGCAGCTTGAAGGGCGGCGGAGCACAAGAGACCCAGTACTTC. This translates into CASSLKGGGAQETQYF.

This clone was recorded a few times. V and J are TRBV7-8 and TRBJ2-2; no clear D gene. Germline lookup yields CDR1 SGHVS and CDR2 FQNEAQ. V was shortened by 1 base and J by 4 bases, with 7 bases between the two germline ends. The CDR3 runs to 14 residues. This chain's CDR3 is CASSLVSGTGELFF. The CDR3 DNA reads TGTGCCAGCAGCTTAGTTTCTGGCACCGGGGAGCTGTTTTTT.

CDR3: CASRRWGREYYNEQFF. The CDR3, as DNA: TGTGCCAGCAGGCGTTGGGGGAGGGAGTACTACAATGAGCAGTTCTTC. The V call is TRBV11-2, the J call TRBJ2-1; TRBD2 agrees at 7 bases. This CDR3 contains 16 residues. V lost 6 bases, J lost 3 bases, and 11 bases stayed unmatched. Germline V gene lookup returns CDR1 SGHAT and CDR2 FQNNGV.

V and J are TRBV7-9 and TRBJ1-1; 7 positions agree with TRBD1. The CDR3 sequence is 14 residues long. Germline lookup yields CDR1 SEHNR and CDR2 FQNEAQ (reference sequence). V shed 5 bases and J 7 bases; nucleotides not matched to a gene: 10. CDR3 in amino acids: CASSPGQVEGEAFF. The CDR3 DNA sequence: TGTGCCAGCAGCCCCGGACAGGTTGAGGGTGAAGCTTTCTTT.

The J gene is TRBJ2-2, the V gene TRBV19; 7 bases are a match to TRBD2. With V trimmed by 8 bases and J by 0 bases, 6 bases remained unmatched. This CDR3 spans 15 amino acids. In germline, CDR1 is LNHDA, CDR2 SQIVND (reference sequence). The CDR3: CASLGGFANTGELFF. The CDR3 nucleotides are TGTGCCAGTTTGGGGGGGTTCGCGAACACCGGGGAGCTGTTTTTT. Full variable domain (missing parts from reference TRBV19 and TRBJ2-2): DGGITQSPKYLFRKEGQNVTLSCEQNLNHDAMYWYRQDPGQGLRLIYYSQIVNDFQKGDIAEGYSVSREKKESFPLTVTSAQKNPTAFYLCASLGGFANTGELFFGEGSRLTVL.

The J gene is TRBJ1-5, the V gene TRBV10-2; 8 positions match TRBD1. Germline CDR1 reads WSHSY; CDR2 reads SAAADI. This CDR3 has 13 amino acids. Trimming cost V 5 bases and J 5 bases; bases outside gene matches: 2. CDR3 nucleotide sequence: TGCGCCAGCAGTTTGACAGGGGATCAGCCCCAGCATTTT. Its translation is CASSLTGDQPQHF.

CDR3 sequence reads: CASSLEGGSKNIQYF. The CDR3 DNA follows: TGCGCCAGCAGCTTGGAGGGGGGATCCAAAAACATTCAGTACTTC. This chain joins TRBV5-1 and TRBJ2-4; D assignment may be TRBD1 or TRBD2 (6 bases each). Trimming stripped 0 bases from V and 2 bases from J, with 9 bases between. The CDR3 covers 15 residues. Germline values: CDR1 SGHRS, CDR2 YFSETQ. The variable domain in full, with the rest retrieved from reference TRBV5-1 and TRBJ2-4, is KAGVTQTPRYLIKTRGQQVTLSCSPISGHRSVSWYQQTPGQGLQFLFEYFSETQRNKGNFPGRFSGRQFSNSRSEMNVSTLELGDSALYLCASSLEGGSKNIQYFGAGTRLSVL.

The CDR3 DNA reads as TGTGCCAGCAGCTCACCGGGGGGCACCCTGAACACCGGGGAGCTGTTTTTT. Its protein is CASSSPGGTLNTGELFF. This chain connects TRBV11-2 to TRBJ2-2, with a possible D match to TRBD2 (7 bases). Germline lookup yields CDR1 SGHAT and CDR2 FQNNGV. The CDR3 runs to 17 residues. The V end lost 4 bases, the J end lost 1 base, and 16 bases lay between the germline ends. Filled out from reference TRBV11-2 and TRBJ2-2, the complete variable domain reads EAGVAQSPRYKIIEKRQSVAFWCNPISGHATLYWYQQILGQGPKLLIQFQNNGVVDDSQLPKDRFSAERLKGVDSTLKIQPAKLEDSAVYLCASSSPGGTLNTGELFFGEGSRLTVL.

This clone has a handful of counts. J is TRBJ1-1 and V is TRBV2; no reliable D call. CDR3 length: 12 amino acids. V lost 6 bases to trimming and J lost 7 bases, with 12 bases between them. Germline V lookup: CDR1 SNHLY, CDR2 FYNNEI. In DNA form, the CDR3 reads TGTGCCAGCAGACAAATGTTTGGTGAAGCTTTCTTT. Protein: CASRQMFGEAFF.

This sequence joins TRBV18 and TRBJ2-7; weak D call: TRBD2 (5 bases). CDR3 size: 13 residues. Germline V lookup: CDR1 KGHSH, CDR2 LQKENI. The V and J ends lost 3 bases and 3 bases respectively, with 9 bases between them. The CDR3 reads CASSPRDFYEQYF. Written as DNA, the CDR3 is TGTGCCAGCTCACCTCGGGATTTCTACGAGCAGTACTTC.

The rearrangement uses TRBV9 and TRBJ2-5; TRBD2 matches 10 bases. The CDR3 sequence is 17 residues long. Germline V lookup: CDR1 SGDLS, CDR2 YYNGEE. The V gene end was trimmed by 0 bases and the J gene end by 3 bases; junction bases not matched to a gene: 8. CDR3 in DNA: TGTGCCAGCAGCGTAGCTCCAGCGGGAGGGCGAGAAGAGACCCAGTACTTC. Its protein product is CASSVAPAGGREETQYF. The full variable domain, with the rest looked up from reference TRBV9 and TRBJ2-5, is DSGVTQTPKHLITATGQRVTLRCSPRSGDLSVYWYQQSLDQGLQFLIQYYNGEERAKGNILERFSAQQFPDLHSELNLSSLELGDSALYFCASSVAPAGGREETQYFGPGTRLLVL.

Here the CDR3 reads CASSLLGQGAPETQYF. In nucleotides, the CDR3 is TGCGCCAGCAGCTTATTAGGACAGGGGGCGCCAGAGACCCAGTACTTC. The J gene is TRBJ2-5, the V gene TRBV5-1, with TRBD1 identical over 11 bases. After removal of 2 bases from V and 4 bases from J, the junction contained 7 bases not matched to a gene. The CDR3 totals 16 residues. Germline V gene data show CDR1 as SGHRS and CDR2 as YFSETQ.

The V and J genes are TRBV30 and TRBJ2-1; TRBD2 matches 7 bases. This CDR3 comprises 12 residues. CDR1 and CDR2 (germline): GTSNPN, SVGIG (reference sequence). J gave up 8 bases and V 3 bases, and 4 bases lay outside the gene matches. This CDR3 reads CAWRTRGDEQFF. Written as DNA, the CDR3 is TGTGCCTGGAGGACACGGGGGGATGAGCAGTTCTTC.

The V gene is TRBV2, the J gene TRBJ1-6; TRBD1 agrees at 10 bases. The V gene's germline CDR1 is SNHLY and CDR2 FYNNEI. This CDR3 has 13 amino acids. V lost 6 bases, J lost 9 bases, and 2 bases stayed unmatched. The CDR3 loop reads CASSDRGLSPLHF. The CDR3 DNA follows: TGTGCCAGCAGCGACAGGGGGCTTTCACCCCTCCACTTT.

V and J are TRBV18 and TRBJ2-5; 10 nucleotides line up with TRBD1. The trim removed 0 bases at V and 5 bases at J, leaving 6 bases unmatched. Germline V gene sequence: CDR1 KGHSH, CDR2 LQKENI. CDR3 length: 16 residues. The CDR3, as DNA: TGTGCCAGCTCACCACCGGTGGGACAGGGGCACGAGACCCAGTACTTC. It codes for CASSPPVGQGHETQYF.

This clone was counted a few times. V and J are TRBV29-1 and TRBJ1-3; D gene uncertain. Trimming removed 5 bases from V and 2 bases from J, with 4 bases in between. Germline V CDR1 and CDR2: SQVTM, ANQGSEA. The CDR3 length is 11 residues. The CDR3 region has the DNA TGCAGCGTTAGGACTGGAAACACCATATATTTT. Protein sequence: CSVRTGNTIYF.